The sequence of this T cell receptor (beta chain) was determined in a study of blood T cell repertoires in COVID-19. This CDR3 comprises 17 residues. Germline trimming cut 3 bases from V and 2 bases from J; bases unmatched to any gene: 5. Germline CDR1 and CDR2: KGHDR and SFDVKD. The protocol was immunoSEQ multiplex PCR, while the TCRdb copy is restricted to in-frame clones and leaves out a portion. The profile covers more than 110,000 clones, with 84% appearing a single time and 1.6% taken by the ten largest. The specimen sequenced was PBMCs or T cells enriched from blood (not recorded which). This clonotype was sampled from a woman in her late teens or twenties who had been exposed to COVID-19. This sequence joins TRBV24-1 and TRBJ2-1; 11 positions agree with TRBD2. In DNA, the CDR3 is TGTGCCACCAGTGATACCGGGACTAGCGGTCCCTACAATGAGCAGTTCTTC. This encodes CATSDTGTSGPYNEQFF.